This T cell receptor (beta chain) was sequenced during a study of cytomegalovirus exposure and HLA in healthy donors (dated by TCRdb to about 2017). In the study overall: In an earlier analysis of about 560 of the donors, under 300 Gb of sequence data and 117 million unique TCR beta sequences from about 179 million T cells were reported. The study profiled the T cell repertoires of fewer than 850 subjects by immunosequencing and related them to cytomegalovirus serostatus. Class I and class II HLA loci were covered by the typing at four-digit resolution. All discovery cohort repertoires had been generated using a single sequencing platform. About 300 gigabases of sequencing data and approximately 85 million unique TCR sequences were included in an early release covering several hundred HLA-typed donors. Typing coverage varied by locus: roughly 629-640 donors for A, B, C, DRB1 and DQB1; around 560 for DQA1; around 570 for DPA1; roughly 470 for DPB1. A later genetic analysis took genome-wide SNP genotypes for about three fifths of the roughly 700 donors and used that subset as a discovery cohort. Across roughly 420 genotyped donors of the cohort, an average of about 240,000 unique TCR beta nucleotide sequences per donor were sequenced, and roughly a sixth of those sequences were non-productive. In the later analysis, no new phenotypic data were used to find candidate immune exposures; instead, reliance was placed on TCR beta sequences and their occurrence across donors. Donor age, sex, ethnicity and CMV serostatus were compiled alongside the repertoire data. High-throughput TCR immunosequencing, statistical association of individual TCRs with disease status, and machine learning were combined to predict cytomegalovirus infection status. In addition to the first cohort of around 670 subjects, a separate validation cohort of approximately 110 different subjects was used. The study aimed to test whether signatures of past pathogen exposure could be identified by cataloging public T cell receptors. To decide whether each TCR beta V gene segment behaved as functional or pseudogenic, an earlier analysis of some 540 of the donors relied on high-throughput TCR beta sequencing. Because of strong linkage in the cohort, a handful of DR-DQ haplotypes were treated as single units for association and clustering. A later analysis re-examined previously published TCR beta repertoires from just over 650 donors and added high-resolution HLA genotyping to investigate patterns of TCR occurrence. The genetic ancestry cluster associated with self-reported Caucasian donors included approximately 85% of the roughly 390 genotyped donors. Results the study describes overall, beyond this receptor: In vitro tests confirmed that a few of the cytomegalovirus-associated TCR beta chains recognize cytomegalovirus antigens. Because HLA typing was unavailable for some donors at each locus, only the typed subset was used in association tests. In both the original and validation cohorts, the classifier was reported to diagnose cytomegalovirus status with high specificity and sensitivity. A cluster of highly shared sequence variants was judged likely to represent a technical artifact of the sequencing pipeline. Most CMV-associated TCR beta chains appeared to be HLA-restricted in a later analysis, and the HLA associations seemed to be driven largely by CMV exposure. Specific HLA alleles were associated with about 17,000 TCR beta sequences at a false discovery rate of 0.05 in a later analysis. Correlated functional status among segregating V segments might be attributable to linkage disequilibrium, but an unknown experimental factor could not be ruled out. Compared with equally common non-associated chains, HLA-associated TCR beta chains in a later analysis were more clonally expanded and had lower generation probabilities. An association between a missense DCLRE1C variant and V-gene and J-gene trimming of TCR beta chains was found in a later genetic analysis and replicated in an independent cohort. The cohort was sequenced for TCR beta chains only, and without alpha or paired-chain data the features that could be detected were limited. Sequencing depth was assumed to be roughly uniform across donors in the presence/absence analyses, though that assumption may not hold. In a later analysis, TCR association rates were found to vary across HLA loci, with the most associated TCRs seen for DRB1 alleles and the fewest for HLA-C alleles. A later analysis reported that several top co-occurrence clusters appeared linked to parvovirus B19, influenza, CMV and Epstein-Barr virus. Strong co-occurrence of HLA alleles, especially DR and DQ, made assigning TCR associations to individual alleles difficult. A later genetic analysis reported fewer N-insertions in productive TCRs among donors in an Asian-associated ancestry cluster than the roughly 640-donor mean. The study gave a list of around 170 TCR beta chains associated with cytomegalovirus. It was suggested by the authors that the approach could potentially be generalized to other disease states and immunological phenotypes. Across donors, most TCR sequences were observed very rarely, whereas some public TCRs were present in many individuals. An earlier analysis of roughly 570 of the donors showed that most TCR beta V segments appeared in productive rearrangements either about 87% or about 30% of the time, which broadly matched IMGT annotations. A further reported finding was that TCR beta sequences accurately predicted the HLA-A and HLA-B alleles for most subjects in the first cohort. CMV serostatus was the only immune exposure information available for the cohort. Approximately 18 rarely observed V segments, including chromosome 9 orphons, were excluded from the earlier analysis of some 590 of the donors because counts were too low.

As for this clone: Its antigen is currently not known. Base-call qualities are not available, and no considerably larger clone is one nucleotide away.

The cohort was made up of about 610 healthy bone marrow donors. Cohort members were all nominally healthy when sampled, although unrecorded immune exposures were likely present. The donor was CMV seronegative and was included in the group of about 350 seronegative cohort members. Every donor gave a peripheral blood sample, and the peripheral blood mononuclear cells from that sample were used for TCR beta sequencing. The Qiagen DNeasy Blood Extraction Kit was used to extract genomic DNA from the blood cell samples. To prepare the library, the immunoSEQ multiplex PCR assay was applied. For the multiplex PCR, a mixture combining 60 forward primers for TCR Vbeta segments and 13 reverse primers for TCR Jbeta segments was used. The CDR3 region of rearranged TCR beta genes was amplified from genomic DNA with a multiplex PCR assay. The amplified TCR beta libraries were sequenced on the Illumina HiSeq System as 87-base-pair reads. The paper's processing steps were these. In a later analysis, tens of millions of unique TCR beta chains were counted across the approximately 620 repertoires, and roughly 11 million of these chains were shared by at least two donors. To remove PCR and sequencing errors, raw reads were error-corrected and collapsed into unique sequences using a nearest-neighbor algorithm that merged closely related sequences. To assign V, D and J gene segments, CDR3 sequences were aligned to IMGT reference sequences. For a sequence to be retained, a match of at least six nucleotides was required to both a V gene segment and a J gene segment. A rearrangement counted as productive if the CDR3 had no stop codons and remained in frame with V and J, and every other rearrangement counted as non-productive. Following IMGT convention, CDR3 was defined as the stretch from the second conserved V-encoded cysteine to the conserved J-encoded phenylalanine. The earlier analysis of a few hundred of the donors excluded any sequence lacking an unambiguous match to a single V gene segment. In an earlier analysis of a few hundred of the donors, V segments were called functional above 56.7% productive rearrangements and were called segregating when the between-donor standard deviation exceeded 5%. A statistical classification framework was built for diagnosing cytomegalovirus status from the catalog of TCR beta chain sequences. V and J gene assignment, in a later analysis, came from comparing TCR nucleotide sequences with IMGT/GENE-DB human TR gene sequences. Using the TCRdist pipeline, a later analysis assigned CDR3 sequences along with most-parsimonious VDJ recombination scenarios. A later analysis defined each TCR beta chain by its CDR3 amino acid sequence plus V-gene family, and excluded reads lacking a unique V-gene family. A later analysis removed 592 highly shared, low-generation-probability nucleotide sequences to deal with suspected cross-contamination and a sequencing artifact. In a later analysis, a clonal expansion index was calculated for each public chain from normalized within-repertoire ranks of inferred template counts. A later analysis computed generation probabilities with a VDJ recombination model fitted to out-of-frame rearrangements, and checked the results against IGoR. Hypergeometric tests were used in a later analysis to score TCR-TCR, TCR-HLA and TCR-CMV co-occurrence, with a repertoire-size bias correction applied to the TCR pairs. In a later analysis, false discovery rates were estimated by permuting HLA or CMV assignments 20 times. In a later analysis, co-occurring TCRs were grouped using DBSCAN, with TCRdist sequence similarity added in when clustering inside HLA-allele-positive subsets. Co-occurrence clustering excluded repertoires with fewer than 30,000 or more than 120,000 public chains, plus five with anomalous nucleotide sharing. In its TCRdb copy, this immuneACCESS table keeps in-frame sequences only and misses some clones. Where compared with another copy, unresolved V genes explain less than half of these, and the others have no known cause. V and J calls and clone size come straight from that table; D and trimming were deduced from the DNA. For this sample the table gives about 180,000 clones, of which 84% were detected only once. Jointly, the top ten make up 0.38% of the sample.

The sequence was obtained from a boy younger than 10 in good health and CMV-seronegative. Sample: PBMCs.

The CDR3 loop reads CANPLPGGFEQYF. The DNA reads as follows: TGTGCCAACCCGTTGCCAGGGGGATTCGAGCAGTACTTC. The receptor chain draws on TRBV6-6 and TRBJ2-7, with TRBD1 matching 7 junction bases. Reading the germline V gene (reference sequence) gives CDR1 MNHNY and CDR2 SVGAGI. Reading from cysteine to phenylalanine, the CDR3 counts 13 amino acids. Only the CDR3 part of the read is kept: 39 bases, read in frame from the first base. V lost 10 bases and J lost 6 bases, and the count of bases not matched to a germline gene is 12.